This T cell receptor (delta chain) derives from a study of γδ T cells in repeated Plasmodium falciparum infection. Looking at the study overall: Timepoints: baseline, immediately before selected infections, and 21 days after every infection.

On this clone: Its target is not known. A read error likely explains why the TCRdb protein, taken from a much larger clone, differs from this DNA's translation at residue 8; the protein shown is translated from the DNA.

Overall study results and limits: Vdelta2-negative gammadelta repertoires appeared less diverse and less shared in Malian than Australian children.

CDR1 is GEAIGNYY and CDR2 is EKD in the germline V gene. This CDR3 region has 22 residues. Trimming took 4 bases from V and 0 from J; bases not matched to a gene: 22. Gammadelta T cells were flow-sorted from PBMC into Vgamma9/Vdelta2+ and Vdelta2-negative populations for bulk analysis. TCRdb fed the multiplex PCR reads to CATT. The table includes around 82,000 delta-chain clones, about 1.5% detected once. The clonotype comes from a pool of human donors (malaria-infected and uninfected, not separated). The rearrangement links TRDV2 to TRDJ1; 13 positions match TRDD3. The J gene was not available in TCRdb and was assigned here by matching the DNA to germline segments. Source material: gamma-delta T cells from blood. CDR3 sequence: CACETSPPYWGIRVPDTDKLIF. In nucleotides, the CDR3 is TGTGCCTGTGAAACCTCGCCCCCGTACTGGGGGATACGCGTTCCCGACACCGATAAACTCATCTTT.